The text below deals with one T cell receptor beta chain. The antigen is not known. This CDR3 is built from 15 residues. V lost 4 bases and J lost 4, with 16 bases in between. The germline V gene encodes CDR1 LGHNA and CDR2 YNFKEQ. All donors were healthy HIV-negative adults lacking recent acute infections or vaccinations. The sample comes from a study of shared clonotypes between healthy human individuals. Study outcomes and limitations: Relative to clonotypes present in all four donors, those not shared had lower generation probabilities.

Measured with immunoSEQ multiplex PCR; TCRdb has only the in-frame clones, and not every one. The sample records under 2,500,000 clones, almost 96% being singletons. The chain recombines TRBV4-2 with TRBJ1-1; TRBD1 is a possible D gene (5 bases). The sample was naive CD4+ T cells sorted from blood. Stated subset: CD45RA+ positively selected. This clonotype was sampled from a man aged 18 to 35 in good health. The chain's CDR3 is CASSLGGAVGTEAFF. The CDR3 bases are TGTGCCAGCAGCCTCGGTGGGGCGGTCGGCACTGAAGCTTTCTTT.